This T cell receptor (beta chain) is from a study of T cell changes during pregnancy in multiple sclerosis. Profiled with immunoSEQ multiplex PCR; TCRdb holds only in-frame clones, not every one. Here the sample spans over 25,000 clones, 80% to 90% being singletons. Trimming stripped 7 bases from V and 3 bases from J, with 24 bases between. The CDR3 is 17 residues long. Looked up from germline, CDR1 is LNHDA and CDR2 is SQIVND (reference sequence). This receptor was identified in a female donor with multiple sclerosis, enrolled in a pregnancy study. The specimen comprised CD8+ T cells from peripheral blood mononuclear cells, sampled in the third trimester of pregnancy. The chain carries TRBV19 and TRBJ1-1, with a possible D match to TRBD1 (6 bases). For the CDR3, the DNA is TGTGCCAGTACCAAACCCACACCTCTGGGGGCGGACACTGAAGCTTTCTTT. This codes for CASTKPTPLGADTEAFF.